This TCR beta chain was sequenced for a study of T cells in Graves' hyperthyroidism and ophthalmopathy. This clonotype was seen ten or more times. The antigen is unknown. V was cut by 6 bases and J by 6 bases, with 18 bases left in between. CDR1 is PRHDT, CDR2 FYEKMQ, per germline (reference sequence). The CDR3 runs 14 residues. Findings and limits, study-wide: The blood repertoire included most of the expanded thyroid clonotypes above 0.001. Ophthalmopathy was model-predicted a median around seven months pre-onset.

The investigators amplified TCR beta CDR3 regions from RNA transcripts. An initial round of RT-PCR targeting the TCR CDR3 relied on the HTBI primer set. TCRdb re-called the multiplex PCR reads with MiXCR, one entry per CDR3 protein. This sample carries a few hundred thousand distinct CDR3 sequences, more than 14% of them seen once, and the ten largest clones take roughly a fifth. The chain uses TRBV13 and TRBJ2-7; TRBD2 might be the D (6 bases). The receptor was isolated from a woman aged 25 to 39 with Graves' ophthalmopathy. Material: blood. The CDR3 is CASRVGGPHSEQYF. The CDR3 bases are TGTGCCAGCAGGGTGGGGGGTCCTCACAGCGAGCAGTACTTC.